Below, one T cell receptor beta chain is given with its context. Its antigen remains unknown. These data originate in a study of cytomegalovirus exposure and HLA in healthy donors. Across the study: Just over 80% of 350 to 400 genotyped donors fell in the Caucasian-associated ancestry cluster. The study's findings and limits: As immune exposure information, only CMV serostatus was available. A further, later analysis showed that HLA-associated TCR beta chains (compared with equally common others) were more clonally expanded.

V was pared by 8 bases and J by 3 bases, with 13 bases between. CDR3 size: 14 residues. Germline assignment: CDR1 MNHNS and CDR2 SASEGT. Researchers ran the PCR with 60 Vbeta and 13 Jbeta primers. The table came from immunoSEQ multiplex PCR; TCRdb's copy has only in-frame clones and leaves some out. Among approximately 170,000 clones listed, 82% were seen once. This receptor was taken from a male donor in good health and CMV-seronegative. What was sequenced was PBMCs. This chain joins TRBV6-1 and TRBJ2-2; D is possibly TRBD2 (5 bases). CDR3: CASRRGSDTGELFF. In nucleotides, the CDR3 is TGTGCCAGCCGTCGGGGTAGCGACACCGGGGAGCTGTTTTTT.